The 2 T cell receptor beta chains in this list originate from one sample, sequenced in a study of cytomegalovirus exposure and HLA in healthy donors. Primers: 60 Vbeta forward and 13 Jbeta reverse. This table comes from immunoSEQ multiplex PCR, and its TCRdb copy is limited to in-frame clones, with some not included. The data contain tens of thousands of clones, about two thirds of them seen just once; the ten biggest clones take up 5.5%. The sample comprised PBMCs. Receptor source: a woman in her 30s in good health and CMV-seropositive.

This clone was seen more than once but under ten times. The chain employs TRBV5-1 and TRBJ1-2; D remains unclear. This CDR3 has 15 residues. The germline CDR1 and CDR2 sequences are SGHRS and YFSETQ. Between the trimmed V and J ends, which lost 0 bases and 3 bases, there was a span of 12 bases. The CDR3 DNA is TGCGCCAGCAGCTTGGAAGCAGGTTTTGACTATGGCTACACCTTC. Amino acid sequence: CASSLEAGFDYGYTF.

In its sample, this clone was seen a few times. V is TRBV5-1 and J is TRBJ1-1; 7 positions agree with TRBD1. V lost 4 bases, J lost 4 bases, and 7 bases stayed unmatched. Germline CDR1 is SGHRS and CDR2 is YFSETQ. There are 14 residues in the CDR3. CDR3 sequence: CASSQTTGATEAFF. The CDR3 DNA reads TGCGCCAGCAGCCAAACCACAGGGGCCACTGAAGCTTTCTTT.